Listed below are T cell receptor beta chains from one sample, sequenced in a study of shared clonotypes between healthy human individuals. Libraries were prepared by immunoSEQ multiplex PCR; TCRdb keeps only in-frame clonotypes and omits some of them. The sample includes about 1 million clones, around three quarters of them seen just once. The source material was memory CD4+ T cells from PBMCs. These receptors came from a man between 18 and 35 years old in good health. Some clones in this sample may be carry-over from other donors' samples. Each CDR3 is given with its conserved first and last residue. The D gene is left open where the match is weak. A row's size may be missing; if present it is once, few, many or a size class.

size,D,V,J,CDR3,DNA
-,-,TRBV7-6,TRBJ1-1,CASSLSTVMNTEAFF,TGTGCCAGCAGCCTAAGTACCGTAATGAACACTGAAGCTTTCTTT
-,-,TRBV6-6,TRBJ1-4,CASRDTPGRTNEKLFF,TGTGCCAGCAGGGACACCCCCGGGAGGACTAATGAAAAACTGTTTTTT
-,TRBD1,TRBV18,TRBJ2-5,CASSAGTAYQETQYF,TGTGCCAGCTCAGCCGGGACAGCGTACCAAGAGACCCAGTACTTC
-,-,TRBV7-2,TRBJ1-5,CASSRTGTGNQPQHF,TGTGCCAGCAGTCGTACAGGGACCGGCAATCAGCCCCAGCATTTT
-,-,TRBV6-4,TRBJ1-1,CASSESSRQGTMNTEAFF,TGTGCCAGCAGTGAATCGAGTCGTCAGGGAACTATGAACACTGAAGCTTTCTTT
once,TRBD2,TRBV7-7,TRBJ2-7,CASSASGTTGEQYF,TGTGCCAGCAGCGCTAGCGGGACGACGGGGGAGCAGTACTTC
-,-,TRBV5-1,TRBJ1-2,CASSLGGEGYGYTF,TGCGCCAGCAGCTTAGGTGGGGAGGGCTATGGCTACACCTTC
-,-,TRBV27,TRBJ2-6,CASGEVQSGANVLTF,TGTGCCAGCGGGGAAGTACAATCTGGGGCCAACGTCCTGACTTTC
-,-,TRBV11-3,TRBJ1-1,CASSGSRQRTEAFF,TGTGCCAGCAGCGGCAGCCGGCAGCGCACTGAAGCTTTCTTT
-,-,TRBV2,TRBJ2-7,CASSEDPGKMGEQYF,TGTGCCAGCAGTGAAGACCCAGGGAAGATGGGCGAGCAGTACTTC
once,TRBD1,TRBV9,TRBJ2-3,CASGDHRGVTDTQYF,TGTGCCAGCGGAGACCACAGGGGAGTGACAGATACGCAGTATTTT
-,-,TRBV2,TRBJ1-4,CASSEEVLGLDEKLFF,TGTGCCAGCAGTGAAGAGGTATTGGGGCTGGATGAAAAACTGTTTTTT
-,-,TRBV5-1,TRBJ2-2,CASSPTLTGELFF,TGCGCCAGCAGCCCAACGCTCACCGGGGAGCTGTTTTTT
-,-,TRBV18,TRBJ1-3,CASSPVIMDGNTIYF,TGTGCCAGCTCACCAGTCATTATGGATGGAAACACCATATATTTT
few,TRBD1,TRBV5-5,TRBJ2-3,CASREDRGTDTQYF,TGTGCCAGCAGAGAGGACAGGGGAACAGATACGCAGTATTTT
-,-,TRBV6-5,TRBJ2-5,CASSYSEGETQYF,TGTGCCAGCAGTTACAGTGAGGGGGAGACCCAGTACTTC
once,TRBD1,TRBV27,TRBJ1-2,CASSLDSGTGLYGYTF,TGTGCCAGCAGTTTAGATTCGGGGACAGGCCTCTATGGCTACACCTTC
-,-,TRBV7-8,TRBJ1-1,CASSLVAGLLNTEAFF,TGTGCCAGCAGCTTAGTTGCAGGCCTCCTGAACACTGAAGCTTTCTTT
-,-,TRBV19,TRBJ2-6,CASSRTLSSGANVLTF,TGTGCCAGTAGTAGGACGTTGAGCTCTGGGGCCAACGTCCTGACTTTC
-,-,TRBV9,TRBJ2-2,CASSVDRGTNTGELFF,TGTGCCAGCAGCGTAGATCGGGGGACTAACACCGGGGAGCTGTTTTTT
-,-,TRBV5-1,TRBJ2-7,CASSLASRSAPYFYEQYF,TGCGCCAGCAGCTTGGCCTCGAGATCAGCTCCTTATTTCTACGAGCAGTACTTC
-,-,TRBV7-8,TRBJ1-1,CASSLGWGSNTEAFF,TGTGCCAGCAGCTTAGGTTGGGGGTCGAACACTGAAGCTTTCTTT
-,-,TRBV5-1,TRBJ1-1,CASSLVLGGSTEAFF,TGCGCCAGCAGCTTGGTACTGGGAGGGTCCACTGAAGCTTTCTTT
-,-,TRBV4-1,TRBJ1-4,CASSQFNSLYEKLFF,TGCGCCAGCAGCCAATTCAACAGCTTATATGAAAAACTGTTTTTT
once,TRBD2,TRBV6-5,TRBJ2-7,CASSYLGGRAGEQYF,TGTGCCAGCAGTTACTTGGGCGGGAGGGCCGGGGAGCAGTACTTC
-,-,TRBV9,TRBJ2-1,CASSVYGQGGRDEQFF,TGTGCCAGCAGCGTATATGGCCAGGGTGGCCGGGATGAGCAGTTCTTC
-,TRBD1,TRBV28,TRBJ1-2,CASSRGGYGYTF,TGTGCCAGCAGCAGGGGGGGGTATGGCTACACCTTC
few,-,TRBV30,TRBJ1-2,CAWSDVYGYTF,TGTGCCTGGAGTGACGTCTATGGCTACACCTTC
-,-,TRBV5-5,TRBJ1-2,CASSLVRESYGYTF,TGTGCCAGCAGCTTGGTTCGGGAAAGCTATGGCTACACCTTC
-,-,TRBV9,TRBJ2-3,CASSVGNTQYF,TGTGCCAGCAGCGTCGGTAATACGCAGTATTTT
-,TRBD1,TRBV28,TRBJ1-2,CASSPGQGKGGYTF,TGTGCCAGCAGTCCCGGACAGGGAAAGGGTGGCTACACCTTC
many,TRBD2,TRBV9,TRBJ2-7,CASSGGTSGPYEQYF,TGTGCCAGCAGCGGCGGGACTAGCGGCCCCTACGAGCAGTACTTC
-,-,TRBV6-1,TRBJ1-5,CASSEAGRGGGQPQHF,TGTGCCAGCAGTGAAGCGGGGAGGGGCGGCGGCCAGCCCCAGCATTTT
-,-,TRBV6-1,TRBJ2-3,CASSEANTKRTDTQYF,TGTGCCAGCAGTGAAGCGAACACAAAACGCACAGATACGCAGTATTTT
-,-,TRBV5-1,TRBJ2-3,CASSLQNGPPRADTQYF,TGCGCCAGCAGCTTGCAAAACGGCCCCCCTCGGGCAGATACGCAGTATTTT
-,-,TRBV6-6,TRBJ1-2,CASSYSGGLRVYTF,TGTGCCAGCAGTTACTCTGGGGGGCTGAGAGTATACACCTTC
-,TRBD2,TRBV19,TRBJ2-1,CASSIDLASGRAKGEQFF,TGTGCCAGTAGTATAGATCTGGCTAGCGGGAGGGCCAAGGGTGAGCAGTTCTTC
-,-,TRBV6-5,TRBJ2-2,CASSYSNRAVGELFF,TGTGCCAGCAGTTACTCTAACAGGGCGGTCGGGGAGCTGTTTTTT
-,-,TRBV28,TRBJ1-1,CASSLLKSTEAFF,TGTGCCAGCAGTTTATTGAAATCCACTGAAGCTTTCTTT
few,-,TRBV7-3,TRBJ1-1,CASSLDRNTEAFF,TGTGCCAGCAGCTTGGACAGGAACACTGAAGCTTTCTTT
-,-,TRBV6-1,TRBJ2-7,CASNGGRVEQYF,TGTGCCAGCAATGGGGGACGAGTCGAGCAGTACTTC
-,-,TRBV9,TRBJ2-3,CASSVVGASDTQYF,TGTGCCAGCAGCGTAGTCGGCGCTTCGGATACGCAGTATTTT